This T cell receptor (beta chain) was identified in a study of T cell responses to AZD1222 COVID-19 vaccine. Overall study results and limits: Donors were chiefly white British, with a greater number of females, and clonal diversity was perhaps underestimated. Increased Spike-specific TCR breadth and depth were observed after two AZD1222 doses. Close to half of all spike-specific TCRs reportedly target regions of the variants that are unmutated. Spike-wide coverage was observed for vaccine-associated CD4 TCRs, with dominant responses at 160-218 and 743-854.

J lost 5 bases, V lost 6 bases, and 7 bases had no gene match. The CDR3 spans 14 residues. CDR1 is MGHRA and CDR2 is YSYEKL in the germline V gene. Assay: immunoSEQ multiplex PCR; the TCRdb copy retains only in-frame clones and omits some. The sample gives approximately 93,000 clones, approximately 89% of which show up once; about 5.2% is in the top ten. Points on this clone: Its antigen is currently unknown.

The starting material was peripheral blood, obtained 28 days after the second AZD1222 dose. The rearrangement joins TRBV4-1 to TRBJ1-2, with 9 bases matching TRBD1. This clonotype was obtained from an adult who received the AZD1222 COVID-19 vaccine. The CDR3 DNA reads as TGCGCCAGCAGAAAACAGGGGGCAAGATATGGCTACACCTTC. Its translation: CASRKQGARYGYTF.